These T cell receptor beta chains were read from a single sample in a study of T cell changes during pregnancy in multiple sclerosis. Some clones are missing from TCRdb's copy, which holds only in-frame ones; the method was immunoSEQ multiplex PCR. The sample records approximately 34,000 clones, about nine tenths being singletons. The sequencing used CD8+ T cells from peripheral blood mononuclear cells, collected before pregnancy. These TCRs come from a female donor with multiple sclerosis, enrolled in a pregnancy study. The CDR3 runs from the conserved cysteine through the conserved F or W. A D gene is named only where the DNA matches it firmly. Clone size is shown for a subset of rows, as once, few, many or a class of expanded clone.

size,D,J,V,CDR3,DNA
.,.,TRBJ2-7,TRBV5-4,CASTDGGVPDEQYF,TGTGCCAGCACCGACGGAGGGGTCCCGGACGAGCAGTACTTC
.,.,TRBJ2-7,TRBV19,CASSTRSPYEQYF,TGTGCCAGTAGTACCAGAAGTCCCTACGAGCAGTACTTC
few,TRBD1,TRBJ2-2,TRBV11-3,CASSLGQGEIGELFF,TGTGCCAGCAGTTTAGGACAGGGGGAGATCGGGGAGCTGTTTTTT
.,.,TRBJ2-7,TRBV6-5,CASRRRVGSSEQYF,TGTGCCAGCCGCCGCAGGGTGGGTAGTTCCGAGCAGTACTTC
.,TRBD2,TRBJ2-3,TRBV7-8,CASSSQGLAGTDTQYF,TGTGCCAGCAGCTCCCAGGGACTAGCGGGGACAGATACGCAGTATTTT
.,.,TRBJ1-1,TRBV7-9,CASSLWSGGRTEAFF,TGTGCCAGCAGCTTATGGTCAGGAGGTCGCACTGAAGCTTTCTTT
.,TRBD2,TRBJ2-2,TRBV5-4,CASSSSGNTGELFF,TGTGCCAGCAGCTCTAGCGGGAACACCGGGGAGCTGTTTTTT
.,.,TRBJ1-3,TRBV19,CATGGGDTSGNTIYF,TGTGCCACCGGGGGGGGCGATACATCTGGAAACACCATATATTTT
.,.,TRBJ1-1,TRBV30,CAWTSQQGPVNTEAFF,TGTGCCTGGACCAGTCAACAGGGCCCGGTGAACACTGAAGCTTTCTTT
.,TRBD1,TRBJ2-2,TRBV10-3,CAISAPDRSGEGAPFNTGELFF,TGTGCCATCTCCGCGCCTGATCGATCCGGAGAGGGGGCCCCATTTAACACCGGGGAGCTGTTTTTT
.,.,TRBJ2-3,TRBV7-2,CASSLERVWRVTDTQYF,TGTGCCAGCAGCTTAGAGCGGGTTTGGCGGGTCACAGATACGCAGTATTTT
.,TRBD1,TRBJ2-7,TRBV6-5,CASSWTGGLGDEQYF,TGTGCCAGCAGTTGGACAGGGGGCCTGGGGGACGAGCAGTACTTC
few,TRBD2,TRBJ2-1,TRBV27,CASSLGSGGYNEQFF,TGTGCCAGCAGTTTGGGAAGCGGGGGTTACAATGAGCAGTTCTTC
.,.,TRBJ2-1,TRBV27,CASSAQSGTGYNEQFF,TGTGCCAGCAGTGCTCAATCCGGGACTGGCTACAATGAGCAGTTCTTC
once,.,TRBJ2-3,TRBV14,CASSQFKGADTQYF,TGTGCCAGCAGCCAATTCAAGGGGGCAGATACGCAGTATTTT
.,TRBD1,TRBJ1-2,TRBV30,CAWSLGQAPRYTF,TGTGCCTGGAGTTTGGGACAGGCGCCACGCTACACCTTC
.,.,TRBJ1-1,TRBV2,CASSELTGLNTEAFF,TGTGCCAGCAGTGAACTCACAGGTTTGAACACTGAAGCTTTCTTT
.,.,TRBJ1-1,TRBV6-4,CASRRTESGSEAFF,TGTGCCAGCAGACGGACAGAATCAGGGTCTGAAGCTTTCTTT
.,TRBD1,TRBJ1-2,TRBV5-5,CASSLGRTGRNGYTF,TGTGCCAGCAGCTTGGGGAGGACAGGGAGAAATGGCTACACCTTC
.,TRBD2,TRBJ2-3,TRBV4-2,CASSQALAGVHTDTQYF,TGTGCCAGCAGCCAAGCCCTAGCGGGAGTTCACACAGATACGCAGTATTTT
.,TRBD2,TRBJ2-2,TRBV7-7,CASSHLLAGGPGTGELFF,TGTGCCAGCAGCCACCTCCTAGCGGGAGGTCCGGGCACCGGGGAGCTGTTTTTT
.,.,TRBJ1-1,TRBV6-5,CASRPGTLNEAFF,TGTGCCAGCAGGCCCGGGACACTTAATGAAGCTTTCTTT
.,.,TRBJ2-7,TRBV25-1,CASSEYEGAYEQYF,TGTGCCAGCAGTGAATACGAGGGAGCCTACGAGCAGTACTTC
.,.,TRBJ2-3,TRBV19,CASSMGEATDTQYF,TGTGCCAGTAGTATGGGGGAGGCCACAGATACGCAGTATTTT
.,TRBD2,TRBJ2-3,TRBV19,CASSTSGGSTDTQYF,TGTGCCAGTAGTACTAGCGGGGGGAGCACAGATACGCAGTATTTT
.,.,TRBJ2-7,TRBV6-6,CASIQGPSYEQYF,TGTGCCAGCATCCAGGGGCCGTCCTACGAGCAGTACTTC
.,TRBD2,TRBJ2-7,TRBV30,CAWNSASGYEQYF,TGTGCCTGGAATTCGGCTAGCGGCTACGAGCAGTACTTC
.,TRBD1,TRBJ2-7,TRBV9,CASSPGTGTGGYEQYF,TGTGCCAGCAGCCCAGGAACCGGGACAGGGGGATACGAGCAGTACTTC
once,.,TRBJ2-7,TRBV18,CASSPRERTSYEQYF,TGTGCCAGCTCACCACGAGAACGTACCTCCTACGAGCAGTACTTC
.,.,TRBJ2-7,TRBV7-2,CASSFPGQPYEQYF,TGTGCCAGCAGCTTTCCGGGACAACCCTACGAGCAGTACTTC
.,TRBD2,TRBJ2-1,TRBV28,CASRAGLTNNEQFF,TGTGCCAGCAGAGCGGGACTCACCAACAATGAGCAGTTCTTC
.,.,TRBJ1-1,TRBV19,CASKPGANTEAFF,TGTGCCAGTAAGCCAGGGGCGAACACTGAAGCTTTCTTT
.,.,TRBJ1-2,TRBV4-1,CASSQEVSTGNYGYTF,TGCGCCAGCAGCCAAGAGGTCTCTACGGGAAACTATGGCTACACCTTC
.,.,TRBJ1-2,TRBV19,CASSALTAFYGYTF,TGTGCCAGTAGTGCGCTTACAGCATTTTATGGCTACACCTTC
.,.,TRBJ1-5,TRBV7-8,CATVQGSRHGGNQPQHF,TGTGCCACCGTCCAGGGAAGTAGGCACGGCGGCAATCAGCCCCAGCATTTT
.,TRBD1,TRBJ2-7,TRBV6-1,CASSEPGQGRISYEQYF,TGTGCCAGCAGTGAACCGGGACAGGGGAGGATTTCCTACGAGCAGTACTTC
.,TRBD1,TRBJ1-5,TRBV5-3,CARSLGGTGDSNQPQHF,TGTGCCAGAAGCTTGGGCGGGACAGGTGATAGCAATCAGCCCCAGCATTTT
once,.,TRBJ2-7,TRBV5-1,CASSHTSGGAPIAYEQYF,TGCGCCAGCAGCCACACTTCCGGAGGGGCCCCGATAGCCTACGAGCAGTACTTC
few,.,TRBJ1-6,TRBV2,CASSERTATSNSPLHF,TGTGCCAGCAGTGAAAGGACAGCCACCAGTAATTCACCCCTCCACTTT
.,TRBD1,TRBJ2-5,TRBV19,CASSIIQGAVETQYF,TGTGCCAGTAGTATAATCCAGGGGGCTGTTGAGACCCAGTACTTC
few,TRBD1,TRBJ1-5,TRBV7-9,CASSLSDRGNQPQHF,TGTGCCAGCAGCTTATCCGACAGGGGGAATCAGCCCCAGCATTTT
.,.,TRBJ2-7,TRBV11-2,CASSVTGSSYEQYF,TGTGCCAGCAGCGTCACAGGAAGCTCCTACGAGCAGTACTTC
.,TRBD2,TRBJ2-3,TRBV5-6,CASSLGLAGPLRATDTQYF,TGTGCCAGCAGCTTGGGACTAGCGGGTCCTCTTAGGGCCACAGATACGCAGTATTTT
.,.,TRBJ1-1,TRBV30,CAWGGPSYTEAFF,TGTGCCTGGGGTGGGCCATCCTACACTGAAGCTTTCTTT
.,TRBD2,TRBJ2-5,TRBV7-9,CASSGLRGVRETQYF,TGTGCCAGCAGCGGACTGCGGGGGGTGCGGGAGACCCAGTACTTC
once,.,TRBJ2-7,TRBV10-1,CASSVGRGQFYEQYF,TGCGCCAGCAGTGTAGGCCGCGGACAATTCTACGAGCAGTACTTC
.,.,TRBJ2-1,TRBV5-4,CASSTTGPSSYNEQFF,TGTGCCAGCAGCACGACAGGTCCTAGCTCCTACAATGAGCAGTTCTTC